Listed here is a single TCR beta chain. cDNA reverse transcribed from extracted RNA served as the sequencing template. Sequenced by immunoSEQ multiplex PCR; TCRdb stores in-frame clones only, minus some. The sample carries approximately 150,000 clones, 50% to 60% recorded once. This CDR3 is 15 amino acids long. The V and J ends lost 2 bases and 4 bases respectively, with 15 bases between them. Per the germline V gene, CDR1 is LGHNA and CDR2 is YNFKEQ. This entry comes from a study of CD8+ T cells in alopecia areata. The sequence came from a human donor in good health. The chain links TRBV4-2 to TRBJ2-7, with D maybe TRBD1 (5 bases). Sequenced sample: CD4+ T cells sorted from blood. CDR3 amino acids: CASSQQGTLPYEQYF. CDR3 DNA: TGTGCCAGCAGCCAACAGGGTACCCTCCCTTACGAGCAGTACTTC.